These T cell receptor beta chains were read from a single sample in a study of immune cell composition in non-small cell lung cancer. Clones were sequenced by immunoSEQ multiplex PCR, and TCRdb holds only the in-frame ones, with some missing. The sample lists around 3,000 clones; roughly 70% were seen once. What was sequenced was lung tumor tissue. Source of these receptors: a human donor with non-small cell lung cancer. The CDR3 runs from the conserved cysteine through the conserved F or W. Each record gives: clone size, V gene, J gene, D gene, CDR3 DNA, CDR3 protein. A D gene is named only where the DNA matches it firmly. A clone size is listed for some rows: how often the clone was seen (once, few, many), or a class if it is expanded.

abundance: NA
v_gene: TRBV19
j_gene: TRBJ2-6
d_gene: NA
CDR3nt: TGTGCCAGTTTCCAACAGGGAACTGGGGCCAACGTCCTGACTTTC
CDR3aa: CASFQQGTGANVLTF

abundance: once
v_gene: TRBV30
j_gene: TRBJ2-2
d_gene: NA
CDR3nt: TGTGCCTGGGGAAGACTCGACGAGCTGTTTTTT
CDR3aa: CAWGRLDELFF

abundance: NA
v_gene: TRBV5-1
j_gene: TRBJ2-2
d_gene: TRBD1
CDR3nt: TGCGCCAGCAGCTTCGGACAGGACACCGGGGAGCTGTTTTTT
CDR3aa: CASSFGQDTGELFF

abundance: few
v_gene: TRBV6-6
j_gene: TRBJ1-2
d_gene: NA
CDR3nt: TGTGCCAGCAGTTCCGTACCTAGCTATGGCTACACCTTC
CDR3aa: CASSSVPSYGYTF

abundance: NA
v_gene: TRBV28
j_gene: TRBJ2-2
d_gene: NA
CDR3nt: TGTGCCAGCAGTTTGTCCGGTACCACCGGGGAGCTGTTTTTT
CDR3aa: CASSLSGTTGELFF

abundance: NA
v_gene: TRBV7-2
j_gene: TRBJ1-3
d_gene: TRBD1
CDR3nt: TGTGCCAGCAGCTCACAGGGGGCCGGAAACACCATATATTTT
CDR3aa: CASSSQGAGNTIYF

abundance: NA
v_gene: TRBV7-2
j_gene: TRBJ1-1
d_gene: NA
CDR3nt: TGTGCCAGCAGGCAAAGTGGATCAGGGGTTACTGAAGCTTTCTTT
CDR3aa: CASRQSGSGVTEAFF

abundance: few
v_gene: TRBV18
j_gene: TRBJ2-5
d_gene: NA
CDR3nt: TGTGCCAGCTCACACCCGTCAGGAGAGACCCAGTACTTC
CDR3aa: CASSHPSGETQYF

abundance: NA
v_gene: TRBV7-8
j_gene: TRBJ1-5
d_gene: NA
CDR3nt: TGTGCCAGCAGCTTAAGGGGGTTTCCCAATCAGCCCCAGCATTTT
CDR3aa: CASSLRGFPNQPQHF

abundance: NA
v_gene: TRBV11-3
j_gene: TRBJ2-7
d_gene: NA
CDR3nt: TGTGCCAGCAGCTTAGTGGGGGATAGGGACACCTACGAGCAGTACTTC
CDR3aa: CASSLVGDRDTYEQYF

abundance: few
v_gene: TRBV27
j_gene: TRBJ2-3
d_gene: NA
CDR3nt: TGTGCCAGCAGTTTTTTAGCAGCTAGCACAGATACGCAGTATTTT
CDR3aa: CASSFLAASTDTQYF

abundance: NA
v_gene: TRBV5-4
j_gene: TRBJ2-7
d_gene: NA
CDR3nt: TGTGCCAGCAGCCCGACGGGGGTCCCCTACGAGCAGTACTTC
CDR3aa: CASSPTGVPYEQYF

abundance: NA
v_gene: TRBV18
j_gene: TRBJ1-6
d_gene: NA
CDR3nt: TGTGCCAGCTCAAGAGAAAAAAATTCACCCCTCCACTTT
CDR3aa: CASSREKNSPLHF

abundance: NA
v_gene: TRBV6-6
j_gene: TRBJ2-5
d_gene: NA
CDR3nt: TGTGCCAGCAGCCGCAGGGGTGAAGAGACCCAGTACTTC
CDR3aa: CASSRRGEETQYF

abundance: few
v_gene: TRBV27
j_gene: TRBJ2-7
d_gene: TRBD1
CDR3nt: TGTGCCAGCAGTTTAGGACAGGGGCGAGTGGGGGAGCAGTACTTC
CDR3aa: CASSLGQGRVGEQYF

abundance: NA
v_gene: TRBV13
j_gene: TRBJ2-7
d_gene: TRBD2
CDR3nt: TGTGCCAGCAGCCGTGGGACTAGCGGGAGGGCAGCCTACGAGCAGTACTTC
CDR3aa: CASSRGTSGRAAYEQYF

abundance: NA
v_gene: TRBV9
j_gene: TRBJ2-7
d_gene: TRBD2
CDR3nt: TGTGCCAGCAGCGTCGGGACTAGCGGCTACGAGCAGTACTTC
CDR3aa: CASSVGTSGYEQYF

abundance: NA
v_gene: TRBV10-3
j_gene: TRBJ1-5
d_gene: NA
CDR3nt: TGTGCCATCAGTGCAACGCCCACAGGGTCGGGCAATCAGCCCCAGCATTTT
CDR3aa: CAISATPTGSGNQPQHF

abundance: once
v_gene: TRBV7-9
j_gene: TRBJ2-2
d_gene: NA
CDR3nt: TGTGCCAGCAGCCGAAGCAGGGCACTATCTAACACCGGGGAGCTGTTTTTT
CDR3aa: CASSRSRALSNTGELFF

abundance: few
v_gene: TRBV4-3
j_gene: TRBJ2-7
d_gene: NA
CDR3nt: TGCGCCAGCAGCCAAGAACAGGGCTACGAGCAGTACTTC
CDR3aa: CASSQEQGYEQYF

abundance: NA
v_gene: TRBV5-1
j_gene: TRBJ2-7
d_gene: NA
CDR3nt: TGCGCCAACAGCTTAAACAGCTACGAGCAGTACTTC
CDR3aa: CANSLNSYEQYF

abundance: NA
v_gene: TRBV7-2
j_gene: TRBJ2-1
d_gene: TRBD2
CDR3nt: TGTGCCAGCAGCTTAGCGTGGGGGACTAGCTATGAGCAGTTCTTC
CDR3aa: CASSLAWGTSYEQFF

abundance: once
v_gene: TRBV6-6
j_gene: TRBJ2-7
d_gene: NA
CDR3nt: TGTGCCAGCAGACAAAGGCGGGACAGCTACGAGCAGTACTTC
CDR3aa: CASRQRRDSYEQYF

abundance: NA
v_gene: TRBV7-2
j_gene: TRBJ1-2
d_gene: NA
CDR3nt: TGTGCCAGCAGCCCCCGGGTGGTATATTATGGCTACACCTTC
CDR3aa: CASSPRVVYYGYTF

abundance: few
v_gene: TRBV11-3
j_gene: TRBJ2-7
d_gene: NA
CDR3nt: TGTGCCAGCAGCGTAGACAGATTCTACGAGCAGTACTTC
CDR3aa: CASSVDRFYEQYF

abundance: NA
v_gene: TRBV28
j_gene: TRBJ1-1
d_gene: TRBD1
CDR3nt: TGTGCCAGCAGTTTAGTGGGGGACAGTCAATTTATGAACACTGAAGCTTTCTTT
CDR3aa: CASSLVGDSQFMNTEAFF

abundance: NA
v_gene: TRBV4-3
j_gene: TRBJ1-1
d_gene: NA
CDR3nt: TGCGCCAGCAGCCGAGCGGTTGGTGAAGCTTTCTTT
CDR3aa: CASSRAVGEAFF